This paragraph covers one T cell receptor (beta chain) sequence. This CDR3 comprises 13 residues. Germline CDR1 and CDR2: LNHNV and YYDKDF (reference sequence). V lost 4 bases to trimming and J lost 5 bases, with 11 bases between them. TCRdb fed the 5' RACE reads into MiXCR, producing one record per CDR3 protein. The table lists 580,000 or so distinct CDR3 sequences, around a sixth of them singletons. The record originates from a study of T-cell memory formation after mild COVID-19. The chain combines TRBV15 with TRBJ1-1, with D possibly TRBD1 on 5 matching bases. What was sequenced was PBMCs or a T cell subset sorted from them (not recorded which). The source is an adult woman who had mild COVID-19 (a few samples of this study predate the infection). Cell type and time point are not known. The CDR3 loop is CATSIMQGTEAFF. Written as DNA, the CDR3 is TGTGCCACCAGCATTATGCAGGGAACTGAAGCTTTCTTT.